This record looks at one TCR beta chain sequence and its context. The data stem from a study of OX40 agonist ivuxolimab in advanced cancers. Study at large: Therapy given before enrollment (anti-PD-1, anti-PD-L1 or anti-CTLA-4) was allowed, and around 40% had some.

Clones were sequenced by immunoSEQ multiplex PCR, and TCRdb holds only the in-frame ones, with some missing. The table shows about 15,000 clones, with around 93% occurring only once. The V and J ends lost 3 bases and 0 bases respectively, with 18 bases between them. Looked up from germline, CDR1 is LNHDA and CDR2 is SQIVND (reference sequence). The CDR3 is 18 residues long. The sample was CD4+ or CD8+ T cells sorted from blood, taken in a trial of the OX40 agonist ivuxolimab. This chain joins TRBV19 and TRBJ2-1; tentatively, D is TRBD2 (6 bases). The receptor was isolated from an adult with an advanced solid tumor such as melanoma, head and neck, liver or kidney cancer. CDR3 sequence reads: CASSISGSSLSSYNEQFF. In DNA, the CDR3 is TGTGCCAGTAGTATCAGCGGGTCCTCCCTGAGCTCCTACAATGAGCAGTTCTTC.